A single sample is the source of the 30 T cell receptor beta chains below, sequenced in a study of blood T cell repertoires in COVID-19. Assay: immunoSEQ multiplex PCR; the TCRdb copy retains only in-frame clones and omits some. In the table there are about 200,000 clones, approximately 81% of which are singletons. The sample consisted of peripheral blood. These receptor sequences come from a woman aged 80 or over with acute or convalescent COVID-19.

The CDR3 sequence: CASSRTGDHEQYF. The DNA for the CDR3 is TGTGCCAGCTCAAGGACAGGGGACCACGAGCAGTACTTC. The rearrangement uses TRBV18 and TRBJ2-7; 9 bases fit TRBD1. Germline V lookup: CDR1 KGHSH, CDR2 LQKENI. CDR3 length: 13 residues. Germline trimming cut 5 bases from V and 5 bases from J; bases unmatched to any gene: 4.

V is TRBV11-2 and J is TRBJ2-7; 7 nucleotides align to TRBD1. The length of the CDR3 is 12 residues. Trimming cost V 5 bases and J 7 bases; bases outside gene matches: 5. Per the germline V gene, CDR1 is SGHAT and CDR2 is FQNNGV. CDR3 sequence reads: CASSLTGVEQYF. The CDR3, as DNA: TGTGCCAGCAGCCTAACAGGGGTTGAGCAGTACTTC.

This clone showed up just a few times. This chain uses TRBV6-6 with TRBJ2-2, with 7 positions matching TRBD1. This CDR3 contains 16 residues. Germline loops: CDR1 MNHNY, CDR2 SVGAGI (reference sequence). The V and J ends lost 4 bases and 2 bases, in that order; junction bases with no gene match: 7. The CDR3 DNA reads TGTGCCAGCAGTTTCCGACAGGGACCTAACACCGGGGAGCTGTTTTTT. Protein: CASSFRQGPNTGELFF.

The chain is built from TRBV7-3 and TRBJ1-1; possible D gene TRBD1, 5 bases. Trimming removed 3 bases from V and 4 bases from J, with 9 bases in between. CDR1 SGHTA and CDR2 FQGTGA come from the germline V gene. The CDR3 spans 13 residues. Here the CDR3 DNA reads TGTGCCAGCAGCTTCATAGGGGCCACTGAAGCTTTCTTT. Protein: CASSFIGATEAFF.

The gene calls are TRBV5-1 and TRBJ2-5; 10 bases agree with TRBD1. The germline CDR1 and CDR2 sequences are SGHRS and YFSETQ. The CDR3 runs to 16 residues. V was pared by 4 bases and J by 5 bases, with 11 bases of the junction left unmatched. The DNA of the CDR3 is TGCGCCAGCAGCCTATACCCGGACAGGGGGAGGGAGACCCAGTACTTC. Its protein is CASSLYPDRGRETQYF.

The chain has TRBV7-8 and TRBJ1-2, with 7 bases that match TRBD1. V shed 7 bases, J shed 0 bases, and the junction held 8 bases outside the gene matches. CDR3 length: 15 residues. CDR1 is SGHVS and CDR2 is FQNEAQ in the germline V gene. The CDR3, as DNA: TGTGCCAGCACCGCAGACAGGGTCGCTAACTATGGCTACACCTTC. Translated, it gives CASTADRVANYGYTF.

This clone was counted a single time. The chain uses TRBV30 and TRBJ1-4; no firm D call. V gave up 3 bases and J gave up 6 bases, with 8 bases separating them. Germline CDR1 reads GTSNPN; CDR2 reads SVGIG (reference sequence). CDR3 length equals 12 residues. The DNA of the CDR3 is TGTGCCTGGAGAAGACTTTATGAAAAACTGTTTTTT. Residues: CAWRRLYEKLFF. The whole variable domain, filled in from reference TRBV30 and TRBJ1-4, reads SQTIHQWPATLVQPVGSPLSLECTVEGTSNPNLYWYRQAAGRGLQLLFYSVGIGQISSEVPQNLSASRPQDRQFILSSKKLLLSDSGFYLCAWRRLYEKLFFGSGTQLSVL.

The CDR3 sequence is CASSLGDTTDTQYF. The CDR3 region has the DNA TGCGCCAGCAGCTTGGGGGACACAACAGATACGCAGTATTTT. This chain joins TRBV5-1 and TRBJ2-3, with D perhaps matching TRBD1 (6 bases). Trimming pared 0 bases from V and 3 bases from J, leaving 8 bases between. The germline V gene encodes CDR1 SGHRS and CDR2 YFSETQ. The CDR3 runs 14 residues.

J is TRBJ1-3 and V is TRBV19; D is perhaps TRBD1 (5 bases). CDR1 LNHDA and CDR2 SQIVND come from the germline V gene (reference sequence). This CDR3 region has 14 residues. The V end was cut by 5 bases, the J end by 4 bases, with 12 bases between. In DNA form, the CDR3 reads TGTGCCAGTAGTGCGGGGGGACCGGGAAACACCATATATTTT. This translates into CASSAGGPGNTIYF.

The genes are TRBV6-5 and TRBJ1-2; TRBD1 aligns across 8 bases. The CDR3 has 15 amino acids. Losses at the gene ends were 6 bases for V and 5 bases for J; bases not matched to a gene: 11. From germline, CDR1 is MNHEY and CDR2 SVGAGI. CDR3 DNA: TGTGCCAGCAGAACCTCCGACAGGGGTCTTTATGGCTACACCTTC. Its protein is CASRTSDRGLYGYTF.

The chain combines TRBV11-2 with TRBJ1-2; D uncertain. From germline, CDR1 is SGHAT and CDR2 FQNNGV. The V and J ends lost 4 bases and 2 bases respectively, with 11 bases between them. This CDR3 is built from 14 residues. The CDR3 here is CASSSPRANYGYTF. In DNA form, the CDR3 reads TGTGCCAGCAGCTCCCCCCGCGCCAACTATGGCTACACCTTC. The full variable domain, with the rest looked up from reference TRBV11-2 and TRBJ1-2, is EAGVAQSPRYKIIEKRQSVAFWCNPISGHATLYWYQQILGQGPKLLIQFQNNGVVDDSQLPKDRFSAERLKGVDSTLKIQPAKLEDSAVYLCASSSPRANYGYTFGSGTRLTVV.

This chain uses TRBV9 with TRBJ2-3; 9 nucleotides match TRBD2. Germline V lookup: CDR1 SGDLS, CDR2 YYNGEE. V shed 1 base, J shed 1 base, and the junction held 7 bases outside the gene matches. CDR3 size: 17 residues. Here the CDR3 DNA reads TGTGCCAGCAGCGTATATAGCGGGGGAGCGGGCACAGATACGCAGTATTTT. Protein: CASSVYSGGAGTDTQYF.

J is TRBJ1-1 and V is TRBV12-3 or TRBV12-4, with D unclear. Trimming took off 5 bases at V and 0 bases at J, with 7 bases between the two ends. The CDR3 length is 13 residues. Here the CDR3 DNA reads TGTGCCAGCAGTAAACAGCTGAACACTGAAGCTTTCTTT. Its protein product is CASSKQLNTEAFF.

The rearrangement uses TRBV4-2 and TRBJ1-3; 11 nucleotides agree with TRBD1. The CDR3 is 15 residues long. Germline V gene lookup returns CDR1 LGHNA and CDR2 YNFKEQ. J lost 5 bases, V lost 3 bases, and 3 bases had no gene match. The DNA for the CDR3 is TGTGCCAGCAGCCATGGGACAGGGGGAAGAAACACCATATATTTT. Amino acid sequence: CASSHGTGGRNTIYF.

The chain carries TRBV18 and TRBJ2-7; TRBD1 matches at 7 bases. This CDR3 region has 13 residues. Looked up from germline, CDR1 is KGHSH and CDR2 is LQKENI. V lost 6 bases and J lost 3; bases outside the gene matches: 5. DNA of the CDR3: TGTGCCAGCTCCCGCGGACAGGACTACGAGCAGTACTTC. Protein sequence: CASSRGQDYEQYF.

The chain recombines TRBV5-1 with TRBJ2-5; 9 bases are shared with TRBD2. V dropped 0 bases and J dropped 13; count of bases not matched to a gene: 10. This CDR3 is built from 14 residues. In germline, CDR1 is SGHRS, CDR2 YFSETQ. The CDR3 region has the DNA TGCGCCAGCAGCTTGGTTAGCCTAGCGGGGAGCATGTACTTC. This sequence encodes CASSLVSLAGSMYF.

The chain is built from TRBV7-2 and TRBJ2-7, with D possibly matching TRBD2 (6 bases). CDR3 length: 15 residues. The germline V gene has CDR1 SGHTA and CDR2 FQGNSA. The V and J ends lost 5 bases and 1 base respectively, with 15 bases between them. The CDR3 is CASSLSPEGSYEQYF. Here the CDR3 DNA reads TGTGCCAGCAGCCTAAGCCCGGAGGGGTCCTACGAGCAGTACTTC.

J is TRBJ2-1 and V is TRBV18, with TRBD1 identical over 7 bases. The CDR3 is 15 residues long. The V segment lost 5 bases and the J segment 8 bases; nucleotides outside the gene matches: 12. In germline, CDR1 is KGHSH, CDR2 LQKENI. In DNA form, the CDR3 reads TGTGCCAGCTCAGTAGGGGGCACCAGGATTGATGAGCAGTTCTTC. Translated: CASSVGGTRIDEQFF.

The V gene is TRBV12-3 or TRBV12-4, the J gene TRBJ2-5, with D tentatively TRBD2 (6 bases). With 6 bases removed from V and 4 bases from J, the gap between germline ends came to 12 bases. The length of the CDR3 is 13 residues. This CDR3 reads CASSTRDPETQYF. The CDR3 nucleotides are TGTGCCAGCAGCACGCGGGACCCAGAGACCCAGTACTTC.

The V and J genes are TRBV12-2 and TRBJ2-3; the DNA was not used to check the table's D call, TRBD2. TRBV12-2 has pseudogene status. The CDR3 has 17 residues. The CDR3: CASRLAGGGRASDTQYF. The CDR3 DNA is TGTGCAAGTCGCTTAGCGGGGGGCGGGAGGGCCTCCGATACGCAGTATTTT.

The J gene is TRBJ1-5, the V gene TRBV19; D not certain. This CDR3 is built from 11 residues. Germline CDR1 reads LNHDA; CDR2 reads SQIVND (reference sequence). V lost 9 bases to trimming and J lost 4 bases, with 7 bases between them. The CDR3 spells CASSGNQPQHF. In nucleotides, the CDR3 is TGTGCCAGCTCGGGGAATCAGCCCCAGCATTTT.

The chain has TRBV7-9 and TRBJ1-2, with D tentatively TRBD1 (5 bases). V shed 7 bases and J shed 6 bases, with 18 bases lying between them. CDR3 size: 14 residues. The germline V gene encodes CDR1 SEHNR and CDR2 FQNEAQ (reference sequence). In nucleotides, the CDR3 is TGTGCCAGCACCTCCAGGGCCCCGGTGGATGGCTACACCTTC. It encodes CASTSRAPVDGYTF.

This chain links TRBV19 with TRBJ1-5; 8 nucleotides align to TRBD1. Germline-derived CDR1 and CDR2 are LNHDA and SQIVND (reference sequence). This CDR3 contains 13 residues. J lost 7 bases, V lost 7 bases, and 6 bases had no gene match. The chain's CDR3 is CASNLGQGQPQHF. The CDR3 DNA is TGTGCCAGTAACCTAGGACAGGGACAGCCCCAGCATTTT.

The chain combines TRBV18 with TRBJ2-7; 9 bases line up with TRBD1. This CDR3 has 16 amino acids. Trimming removed 6 bases from V and 3 bases from J; junction bases left unmatched: 12. Germline V gives CDR1 KGHSH, CDR2 LQKENI. CDR3 region: CASSDIGTGRGYEQYF. The DNA of the CDR3 is TGTGCCAGCTCGGACATAGGGACAGGGAGGGGCTACGAGCAGTACTTC. The variable domain in full, completed from reference TRBV18 and TRBJ2-7, reads NAGVMQNPRHLVRRRGQEARLRCSPMKGHSHVYWYRQLPEEGLKFMVYLQKENIIDESGMPKERFSAEFPKEGPSILRIQQVVRGDSAAYFCASSDIGTGRGYEQYFGPGTRLTVT.

This clone was recorded a few times. The genes are TRBV27 and TRBJ1-2; 7 nucleotides match TRBD1. Germline CDR1 and CDR2: MNHEY and SMNVEV (reference sequence). The J segment lost 4 bases and the V segment lost 3 bases, leaving 17 bases of the junction unmatched. This CDR3 is 18 amino acids long. CDR3 loop: CASSFTRGAPLSLYGYTF. In nucleotides, the CDR3 is TGTGCCAGCAGTTTTACCAGGGGGGCACCACTTTCACTCTATGGCTACACCTTC.

The chain employs TRBV5-6 and TRBJ2-7; 8 nucleotides match TRBD2. CDR3 size: 14 residues. V dropped 4 bases and J dropped 3; count of bases not matched to a gene: 6. CDR1 is SGHDT, CDR2 YYEEEE, per germline. CDR3 nucleotide sequence: TGTGCCAGCAGCCGGGGGGGCCCTGACTACGAGCAGTACTTC. Protein sequence: CASSRGGPDYEQYF.

This clone was counted a few times. The rearrangement links TRBV7-2 to TRBJ1-2; no clear D gene. CDR3 length: 12 residues. Germline lookup yields CDR1 SGHTA and CDR2 FQGNSA. Trimming cost V 3 bases and J 5 bases, with 7 bases left between them. As DNA, the CDR3 is TGTGCCAGCAGCTTGAGGACTTATGGCTACACCTTC. Its translation is CASSLRTYGYTF.

The rearrangement uses TRBV11-2 and TRBJ2-3; 7 nucleotides match TRBD2. CDR1 and CDR2 from the germline V gene are SGHAT and FQNNGV. J gave up 8 bases and V 8 bases, and 10 bases lay outside the gene matches. The CDR3 length is 13 residues. The CDR3 here is CASLGGTGGTQYF. The DNA for the CDR3 is TGTGCCAGCTTGGGAGGGACCGGAGGTACGCAGTATTTT.

The chain recombines TRBV28 with TRBJ1-1; D call uncertain. The CDR3 sequence is 11 residues long. The V and J ends lost 4 bases and 8 bases respectively, with 8 bases between them. Per the germline V gene, CDR1 is MDHEN and CDR2 is SYDVKM. CDR3 region: CASSYRSEAFF. DNA of the CDR3: TGTGCCAGCAGTTATAGATCCGAAGCTTTCTTT.

There are a few counts of this clone. J is TRBJ2-7 and V is TRBV10-1; TRBD1 is a possible D gene (6 bases). Looked up from germline, CDR1 is WNHNN and CDR2 is SYGVQD (reference sequence). The V end was cut by 4 bases, the J end by 4 bases, with 20 bases between. The CDR3 length is 16 residues. DNA of the CDR3: TGCGCCAGCAGTGGGGGGCGAGACCCGGGTATATACGAGCAGTACTTC. Its translation: CASSGGRDPGIYEQYF.